The present T cell receptor (beta chain) was sequenced within a study of PD-L1 blockade in urothelial cancer. Trimming cost V 4 bases and J 7 bases; bases outside gene matches: 17. Germline loops: CDR1 MDHEN, CDR2 SYDVKM. CDR3 length: 18 amino acids. Described time point: peripheral blood 6 weeks after treatment start. This table comes from immunoSEQ multiplex PCR, and its TCRdb copy is limited to in-frame clones, with some not included. Here the sample spans around 110,000 clones, around 89% being singletons. The clonotype originates from a man between 60 and 75 years old with urothelial cancer. The chain has TRBV28 and TRBJ2-1, with 9 nucleotides matching TRBD2. This specimen was PBMCs, taken around atezolizumab (anti-PD-L1) treatment. The CDR3: CASSSSRLKAGGLNEQFF. In DNA form, the CDR3 reads TGTGCCAGCAGTTCGTCAAGGCTGAAGGCGGGGGGGCTAAATGAGCAGTTCTTC.